This TCR beta chain came from a study of blood T cells in healthy people across ages. Findings and caveats of the study: Observed TCR beta diversity per million T cells went down as age went up. This fall followed a roughly linear course with age.

A word on this clonotype: The target antigen is unknown.

Germline lookup yields CDR1 MGHDK and CDR2 SYGVNS. The CDR3 length is 13 residues. V was pared by 1 base and J by 10 bases, with 6 bases of the junction left unmatched. Next came a second PCR, run for roughly 7 to 12 cycles, which used a sample-barcoded 5' primer along with a J-beta primer mix. TCRdb redid the calling of the 5' RACE reads with MiXCR, one entry per CDR3 protein. This table has hundreds of thousands of distinct CDR3 sequences, 40% to 50% appearing once. Source material: blood. The genes are TRBV25-1 and TRBJ1-1, with 7 bases lining up with TRBD1. This sequence was found in a man aged 55 to 70 in good health. For the CDR3, the DNA is TGTGCCAGCAGTGAATTCGGGACAGAGGCAGCTTTCTTT. It codes for CASSEFGTEAAFF.